This record looks at one T cell receptor (beta chain) sequence and its context. These data originate in a study of blood T cell repertoires in COVID-19. CDR3 length: 13 residues. In germline, CDR1 is SNHLY, CDR2 FYNNEI. The ends were cut back, 7 bases at V and 3 bases at J, with 12 bases in the middle. Assay used: immunoSEQ multiplex PCR; TCRdb lists only in-frame clones, some missing. Found here are roughly 230,000 clones, approximately 85% of them singletons; the top ten hold about 5.1%. This clonotype was sampled from a man aged 45-65 years with COVID-19, enrolled during active disease. The chain uses TRBV2 and TRBJ1-1; D ambiguous. Sequenced material: peripheral blood. The CDR3 is CASNLNPDTEAFF. DNA of the CDR3: TGTGCCAGCAACCTTAATCCGGACACTGAAGCTTTCTTT.